Included here is one TCR beta chain sequence, with context. Which antigen it targets is not known. Per-nucleotide qualities are absent, and no much larger clonotype sits a single base away. The germline V gene encodes CDR1 DFQATT and CDR2 SNEGSKA (reference sequence). The V end loses 6 bases and the J end loses 1 base, and a stretch of 25 bases separates them. The CDR3 runs 17 amino acids, cysteine and phenylalanine included. Of the read, only the CDR3 DNA is kept; its 51 bases are in frame from base 1. Flow cytometry had shown CD8+CD57+ cell expansion in the patients selected for sequencing. Every patient had a diagnosis of severe acquired aplastic anemia based on International Study of Aplastic Anemia and Agranulocytosis and Camitta criteria. At the time blood was sampled, none of the patients had received any therapy. In this study, sorted CD4+ and CD8+ T cells from the blood of healthy subjects and of severe aplastic anemia patients had their TCR repertoires deep-sequenced. In the USA, patient enrollment took place under clinicaltrials.gov protocols 00001620, 01623167, 00001397, 00071045, 00081523 and 00961064. Ficoll-Paque density gradient centrifugation was used to isolate peripheral blood mononuclear cells. CD4+ and CD8+ T cells were sorted by FACS or magnetic beads before DNA extraction.

These data are taken from a study of CD8+CD57+ T cells in acquired aplastic anemia (dated by TCRdb to between 2018 and 2020). Turning to the overall study: DNA extracted from sorted CD4+ and CD8+ cells had a mean of around 3 ug, with a range of 0.2 to 27.4 ug. CD8+CD57+ expansion was defined as a frequency above the mean frequency observed in healthy subjects. Summary of the overall study and its limitations: Patients and healthy controls showed no significant difference in CD8+ Simpson's diversity (P=0.060). Some 31 CD8+ CDR3 sequences were shared between patients and controls but appeared highly expressed in patients and within their immunodominant clones.

Genomic DNA was used as template for profiling of TCR beta VDJ combinations and CDR3 sequences. TCR repertoire sequencing was run on an Illumina HiSeq 2000. The paper's data handling went like this. TRBV/TRBJ rearrangement plots, CDR3 size and DJ length profiles, and Simpson's diversity index were used to assess repertoires. The most abundant DNA sequence in the deep sequencing data was defined as the immunodominant clone. CDR3 amino acid sequences were screened for sharing across subjects and compared with published repertoires and the VDJdb database. TCRdb reworked the public reads: Q25 trimming with fastp, MiXCR clone assembly, productive beta chains retained. Each CDR3 protein gets just one entry, which takes the most common genes and DNA from the rows behind it. The V and J calls were determined by TCRdb, not by the authors. Here the sample has about 190,000 distinct CDR3 sequences; 40% to 50% occur a single time. Clones ranked in the top ten supply 9.7% of the sample.

This TCR derives from a human donor with aplastic anemia. The chain couples TRBV20-1 to TRBJ2-7, with the D gene tentatively TRBD1 or TRBD2, based on 5 matching bases in each. Source material: sorted CD4+, CD8+, or CD8+CD57+ T cells (not recorded which) from PBMCs. The CDR3 corresponds to CSAVASRGADFSYEQYF. The DNA is TGCAGTGCGGTCGCCTCCCGGGGCGCGGACTTTTCCTACGAGCAGTACTTC.